This record covers a single T cell receptor (beta chain). Followed longitudinally, the Seattle patients had been enrolled during active infection. V dropped 1 base and J dropped 3; count of bases not matched to a gene: 18. This CDR3 comprises 20 residues. Germline lookup yields CDR1 MNHEY and CDR2 SMNVEV (reference sequence). The data derive from a study of blood T cell repertoires in COVID-19. On the study more broadly: The United States, Italy and Spain provided the acute and convalescent COVID-19 samples.

Authors' data handling: From reference gene primer amplification, estimates of nucleated cell counts were derived. Data came from immunoSEQ multiplex PCR; TCRdb stores just in-frame clones and leaves some out. That table furnishes V, J and clone size, whereas the DNA furnished D and trimming. The profile shows about 180,000 clones, around four fifths of them singletons. Input material: peripheral blood. The gene calls are TRBV27 and TRBJ1-1; 9 bases fit TRBD1. The receptor was isolated from a woman in her seventies with COVID-19, enrolled during active disease. As DNA, the CDR3 is TGTGCCAGCAGTTTATGGTCCCGCCCGACAGGGGGTCCCACCGACACTGAAGCTTTCTTT. Encoded protein: CASSLWSRPTGGPTDTEAFF.